In this sample, the clone carrying this T cell receptor (beta chain) turned up many times. Its antigen remains unidentified. This CDR3 region has 14 residues. The V segment lost 0 bases and the J segment 2 bases; nucleotides outside the gene matches: 1. Looked up from germline, CDR1 is GTSNPN and CDR2 is SVGIG (reference sequence). The sample is drawn from a study of T cells after posttransplantation cyclophosphamide. On the day of bone marrow donation, the related graft donor provided peripheral blood. General study points: Later blood repertoires were often dominated by clones from the donor CD8+ memory compartment. Skin or GI-infiltrating T cells shared few TRB sequences with blood. TRB clonality was highly associated with recipient CMV seropositivity and reactivation.

Profiling relied on immunoSEQ multiplex PCR, and the TCRdb table lists in-frame clones only, not all of them. Listed for the sample are tens of thousands of clones, none seen a single time. The source is a woman between 45 and 65 years old in good health and a related stem cell transplant donor. Sample: PBMCs. The V and J genes are TRBV30 and TRBJ1-3; 7 nucleotides agree with TRBD1. CDR3 DNA: TGTGCCTGGAGTGTCGGGACAGCTGGAAACACCATATATTTT. Translated, it gives CAWSVGTAGNTIYF.